This is a list of T cell receptor beta chains from one sample in a study of Graves' ophthalmopathy and Graves' hyperthyroidism. TCRdb recomputed calls from the multiplex PCR reads with MiXCR, one row per CDR3 protein. The sample yields roughly 1.1 million distinct CDR3 sequences, around a third seen once. The sequenced sample consisted of peripheral blood or thyroid tissue (not recorded which). These receptors were collected from an adult man with Graves' hyperthyroidism. The CDR3 runs from the conserved cysteine through the conserved F or W. Each record gives: CDR3 length, J gene, clone size, V gene, D gene, CDR3 protein, CDR3 DNA. The D gene is left open where the match is weak. Where a row states a size, it is once, few, many or the class of an expanded clone; other rows omit it.

len: 12
j_gene: TRBJ1-6
abundance: few
v_gene: TRBV5-5
d_gene: TRBD1
CDR3aa: CARTGGGSPLHF
CDR3nt: TGTGCCAGGACAGGGGGCGGTTCACCCCTCCACTTT

len: 13
j_gene: TRBJ1-1
abundance: many
v_gene: TRBV7-3
d_gene: NA
CDR3aa: CASSTQWNTEAFF
CDR3nt: TGTGCCAGCAGCACCCAATGGAACACTGAAGCTTTCTTT

len: 14
j_gene: TRBJ1-1
abundance: NA
v_gene: TRBV5-1
d_gene: NA
CDR3aa: CASSSERLNTEAFF
CDR3nt: TGCGCCAGCAGCTCGGAGCGGTTGAACACTGAAGCTTTCTTT

len: 15
j_gene: TRBJ2-7
abundance: NA
v_gene: TRBV20-1
d_gene: TRBD2
CDR3aa: CSALGLAGRIREQYF
CDR3nt: TGCAGTGCTCTGGGACTAGCGGGACGTATACGGGAGCAGTACTTC

len: 14
j_gene: TRBJ2-1
abundance: NA
v_gene: TRBV7-6
d_gene: TRBD2
CDR3aa: CASSLDGRATEQFF
CDR3nt: TGTGCCAGCAGCTTAGACGGGAGGGCCACTGAGCAGTTCTTC

len: 14
j_gene: TRBJ2-2
abundance: many
v_gene: TRBV25-1
d_gene: TRBD2
CDR3aa: CASSAGGRTGELFF
CDR3nt: TGTGCCAGCAGTGCGGGGGGGCGCACCGGGGAGCTGTTTTTT

len: 13
j_gene: TRBJ1-1
abundance: many
v_gene: TRBV29-1
d_gene: NA
CDR3aa: CSVDKGGAGEAFF
CDR3nt: TGCAGCGTTGACAAGGGGGGCGCAGGCGAAGCTTTCTTT

len: 12
j_gene: TRBJ2-7
abundance: NA
v_gene: TRBV29-1
d_gene: TRBD1
CDR3aa: CSVSTGNSEQYF
CDR3nt: TGCAGCGTTTCGACAGGGAACTCCGAGCAGTACTTC

len: 15
j_gene: TRBJ2-5
abundance: NA
v_gene: TRBV7-2
d_gene: TRBD1
CDR3aa: CASSNGTGGLKTQYF
CDR3nt: TGTGCCAGCAGCAATGGGACAGGGGGCCTGAAGACCCAGTACTTC

len: 13
j_gene: TRBJ2-7
abundance: NA
v_gene: TRBV12-3/TRBV12-4
d_gene: NA
CDR3aa: CASSLGSKYEQYF
CDR3nt: TGTGCCAGCAGTCTCGGGAGTAAATACGAGCAGTACTTC